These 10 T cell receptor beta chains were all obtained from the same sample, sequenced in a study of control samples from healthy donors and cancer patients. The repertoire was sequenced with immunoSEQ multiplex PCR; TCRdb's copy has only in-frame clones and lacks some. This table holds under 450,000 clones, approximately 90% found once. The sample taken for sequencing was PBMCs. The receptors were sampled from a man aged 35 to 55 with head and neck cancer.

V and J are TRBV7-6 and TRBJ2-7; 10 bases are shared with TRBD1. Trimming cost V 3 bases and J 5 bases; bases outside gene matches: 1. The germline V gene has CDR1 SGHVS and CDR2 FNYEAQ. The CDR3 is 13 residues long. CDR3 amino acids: CASSFGQGDEQYF. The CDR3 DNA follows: TGTGCCAGCAGCTTCGGACAGGGGGACGAGCAGTACTTC.

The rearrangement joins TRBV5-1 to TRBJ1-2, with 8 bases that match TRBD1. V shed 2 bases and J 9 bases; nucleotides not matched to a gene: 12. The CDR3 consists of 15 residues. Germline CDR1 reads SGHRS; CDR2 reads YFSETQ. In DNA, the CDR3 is TGCGCCAGCAGCTTAGGACAGGGAGAGGTGATGAGCTACACCTTC. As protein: CASSLGQGEVMSYTF.

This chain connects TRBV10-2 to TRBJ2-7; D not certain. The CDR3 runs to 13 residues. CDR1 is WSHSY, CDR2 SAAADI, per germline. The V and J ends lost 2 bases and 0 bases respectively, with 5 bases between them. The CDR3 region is CASSEPDSYEQYF. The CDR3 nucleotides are TGCGCCAGCAGTGAGCCGGACTCCTACGAGCAGTACTTC.

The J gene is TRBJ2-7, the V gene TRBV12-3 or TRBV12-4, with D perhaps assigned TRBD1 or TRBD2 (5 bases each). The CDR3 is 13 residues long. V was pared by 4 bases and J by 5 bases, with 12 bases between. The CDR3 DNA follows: TGTGCCAGCAGTTATGGGGGTATCAACGAGCAGTACTTC. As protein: CASSYGGINEQYF.

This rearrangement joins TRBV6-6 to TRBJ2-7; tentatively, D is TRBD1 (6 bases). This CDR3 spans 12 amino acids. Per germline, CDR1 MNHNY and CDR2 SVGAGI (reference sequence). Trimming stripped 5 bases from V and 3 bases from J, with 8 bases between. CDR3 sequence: CASSGQYYEQYF. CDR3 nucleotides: TGTGCCAGCAGTGGACAGTACTACGAGCAGTACTTC.

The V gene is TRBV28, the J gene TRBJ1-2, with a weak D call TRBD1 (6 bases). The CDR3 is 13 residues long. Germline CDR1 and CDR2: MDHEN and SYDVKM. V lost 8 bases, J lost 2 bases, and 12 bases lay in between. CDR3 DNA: TGTGCCAGCGGACCGGGACACAACTATGGCTACACCTTC. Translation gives CASGPGHNYGYTF.

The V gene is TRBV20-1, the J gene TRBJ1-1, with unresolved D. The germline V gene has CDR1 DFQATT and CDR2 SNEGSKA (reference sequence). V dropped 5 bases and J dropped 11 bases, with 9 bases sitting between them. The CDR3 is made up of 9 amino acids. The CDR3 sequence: CSAPHGAFF. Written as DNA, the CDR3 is TGCAGTGCTCCCCATGGGGCTTTCTTT.

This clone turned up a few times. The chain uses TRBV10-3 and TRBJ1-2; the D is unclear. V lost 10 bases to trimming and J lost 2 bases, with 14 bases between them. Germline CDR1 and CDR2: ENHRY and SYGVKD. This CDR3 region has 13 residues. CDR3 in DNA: TGTGCCAACACCCCCACCCCCAACTATGGCTACACCTTC. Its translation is CANTPTPNYGYTF.

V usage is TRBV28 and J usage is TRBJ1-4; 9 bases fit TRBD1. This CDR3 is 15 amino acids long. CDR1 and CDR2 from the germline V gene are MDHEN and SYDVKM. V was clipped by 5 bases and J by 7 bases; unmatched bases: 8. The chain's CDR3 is CASSPPGQGTEKLFF. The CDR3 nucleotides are TGTGCCAGCAGTCCACCGGGACAGGGAACTGAAAAACTGTTTTTT.

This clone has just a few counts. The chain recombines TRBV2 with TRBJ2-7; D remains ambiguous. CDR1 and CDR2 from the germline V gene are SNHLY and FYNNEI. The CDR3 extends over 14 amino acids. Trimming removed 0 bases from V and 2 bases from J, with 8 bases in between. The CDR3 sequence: CASSEATPPYEQYF. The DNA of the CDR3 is TGTGCCAGCAGTGAAGCTACCCCGCCCTACGAGCAGTACTTC.